Each of the 19 T cell receptor beta chains below was sequenced from the same sample in a study of T cell repertoires in cytomegalovirus infection. TCRdb analysed the reads with MiXCR anew, one entry per CDR3 protein. The repertoire holds 400,000 to 600,000 distinct CDR3 sequences, with under 45% as singletons. For these TCRs, the target antigens are not known. Sequenced material: cultured PBMCs, taken from culture after CMV antigen stimulation. These receptors originate from a human donor in good health (CMV status not recorded). Some clones in this sample may be carry-over from other donors' samples.

Only a few counts were recorded for this clonotype. The chain has TRBV12-5 and TRBJ1-1; D not certain. The V end lost 0 bases, the J end lost 4 bases, and 6 bases lay between the germline ends. The CDR3 length is 13 residues. Germline lookup yields CDR1 LGHNT and CDR2 FRNRAP. In DNA, the CDR3 is TGTGCTAGTGGTTTGGTTGATGGCACTGAAGCTTTCTTT. Translating gives CASGLVDGTEAFF.

The CDR3: CASRRAGVSTDTQYF. DNA for the CDR3: TGTGCCAGCAGACGTGCGGGAGTTAGCACAGATACGCAGTATTTT. This chain joins TRBV7-2 and TRBJ2-3; 7 positions agree with TRBD2. This CDR3 has 15 amino acids. Germline lookup yields CDR1 SGHTA and CDR2 FQGNSA. V lost 6 bases to trimming and J lost 0 bases; unmatched junction nucleotides: 6.

The V gene is TRBV7-2, the J gene TRBJ1-5; unclear D gene. Germline V gives CDR1 SGHTA, CDR2 FQGNSA. V was cut by 2 bases and J by 7 bases, with 12 bases left in between. The CDR3 runs 14 residues. The CDR3 is CASSLLGMLQPQHF. The CDR3, as DNA: TGTGCCAGCAGCTTATTAGGGATGCTCCAGCCCCAGCATTTT.

The V and J genes are TRBV7-4 and TRBJ2-3; D is uncertain. The CDR3 extends over 14 amino acids. V shed 1 base and J shed 0 bases, with 5 bases lying between them. CDR1 is SGHVT and CDR2 is SQSDAQ in the germline V gene. The CDR3 region is CASSLDESTDTQYF. The CDR3, as DNA: TGTGCCAGCAGCTTAGATGAGAGCACAGATACGCAGTATTTT.

The chain uses TRBV20-1 and TRBJ2-3; 15 positions match TRBD2. V shed 3 bases and J 0 bases; nucleotides not matched to a gene: 7. The CDR3 runs 18 residues. Per germline, CDR1 DFQATT and CDR2 SNEGSKA (reference sequence). The CDR3, as DNA: TGCAGTGCTAGTTCCGGACTAGCGGGAGGGCCTAGCACAGATACGCAGTATTTT. It is translated as CSASSGLAGGPSTDTQYF.

The chain uses TRBV12-3 or TRBV12-4 and TRBJ2-2; TRBD1 aligns across 7 bases. Trimming cost V 6 bases and J 3 bases; bases outside gene matches: 7. The CDR3 length is 15 residues. The CDR3 sequence is CASRGTVKYTGELFF. The CDR3 DNA sequence: TGTGCCAGCAGGGGGACAGTCAAGTACACCGGGGAGCTGTTTTTT.

The genes are TRBV28 and TRBJ2-5, with D tentatively TRBD1 or TRBD2 (7 bases each). The V end lost 3 bases, the J end lost 4 bases, and 15 bases lay between the germline ends. Germline CDR1 MDHEN, CDR2 SYDVKM. The CDR3 is 15 amino acids. This chain's CDR3 is CASSFLTGRGETQYF. The CDR3 DNA sequence: TGTGCCAGCAGTTTCCTGACAGGGAGGGGAGAGACCCAGTACTTC.

This chain links TRBV20-1 with TRBJ2-7; 9 bases line up with TRBD1. Germline assignment: CDR1 DFQATT and CDR2 SNEGSKA (reference sequence). V lost 3 bases to trimming and J lost 6 bases; unmatched junction nucleotides: 18. The CDR3 contains 17 residues. For the CDR3, the DNA is TGCAGTGCTAGCGGGTTCTCCCGGGACAGGGTTTACGGCGAGCAGTACTTC. The encoded protein is CSASGFSRDRVYGEQYF.

V gene TRBV28 combines with J gene TRBJ1-3; unclear D gene. CDR1 is MDHEN and CDR2 is SYDVKM in the germline V gene. V was pared by 0 bases and J by 0 bases, with 3 bases between. The CDR3 is 14 amino acids. The CDR3 loop is CASSLWDSGNTIYF. The CDR3 DNA is TGTGCCAGCAGTTTATGGGACTCTGGAAACACCATATATTTT. Together with reference TRBV28 and TRBJ1-3, the CDR3 gives the full variable domain: DVKVTQSSRYLVKRTGEKVFLECVQDMDHENMFWYRQDPGLGLRLIYFSYDVKMKEKGDIPEGYSVSREKKERFSLILESASTNQTSMYLCASSLWDSGNTIYFGEGSWLTVV.

The chain employs TRBV6-2 or TRBV6-3 and TRBJ2-7; a weak D match, TRBD1 (7 bases). The ends were cut back, 5 bases at V and 2 bases at J, with 19 bases in the middle. The CDR3 spans 16 residues. Germline CDR1 reads MNHEY; CDR2 reads SVGEGT. The CDR3 coding sequence is TGTGCCAGCAGTCCCAGAGGCGGGACAGCCCCCTACGAGCAGTACTTC. Residues: CASSPRGGTAPYEQYF.

V is TRBV19 and J is TRBJ2-7; D is ambiguous. The CDR3 spans 13 residues. Germline V lookup: CDR1 LNHDA, CDR2 SQIVND (reference sequence). V dropped 9 bases and J dropped 5 bases, with 17 bases sitting between them. The CDR3 nucleotides read TGTGCCAGGAGAGACTCGGGTGTTGACGAGCAGTACTTC. Protein sequence: CARRDSGVDEQYF.

In its sample, this clonotype was seen a few times. The chain has TRBV19 and TRBJ2-3; D not resolved. Trimming cost V 7 bases and J 1 base, with 9 bases left between them. CDR1 is LNHDA and CDR2 is SQIVND in the germline V gene (reference sequence). The CDR3 length is 13 residues. The CDR3: CASILTGTDTQYF. The CDR3 region has the DNA TGTGCCAGTATCCTAACGGGCACAGATACGCAGTATTTT. Based on the CDR3 plus reference TRBV19 and TRBJ2-3, the full variable domain is DGGITQSPKYLFRKEGQNVTLSCEQNLNHDAMYWYRQDPGQGLRLIYYSQIVNDFQKGDIAEGYSVSREKKESFPLTVTSAQKNPTAFYLCASILTGTDTQYFGPGTRLTVL.

This clonotype has just a few counts. The chain joins TRBV28 to TRBJ2-7, with 14 nucleotides matching TRBD2. This CDR3 is 13 amino acids long. V lost 6 bases, J lost 5 bases, and 0 bases stayed unmatched. From germline, CDR1 is MDHEN and CDR2 SYDVKM. CDR3 coding DNA: TGTGCCAGCAGGGGACTAGCGGGAGACGAGCAGTACTTC. Translating gives CASRGLAGDEQYF.

V is TRBV20-1 and J is TRBJ2-7; D is unclear. The CDR3 spans 10 residues. Germline lookup yields CDR1 DFQATT and CDR2 SNEGSKA (reference sequence). Trimming removed 3 bases from V and 6 bases from J, with 6 bases in between. The CDR3 region has the DNA TGCAGTGCTAGTATCAGCGAGCAGTACTTC. This sequence encodes CSASISEQYF.

The V call is TRBV6-5, the J call TRBJ2-7; D is unclear. The CDR3 extends over 11 amino acids. Deletions cut 3 bases from V and 5 bases from J, with 5 bases between. The germline V gene encodes CDR1 MNHEY and CDR2 SVGAGI. The CDR3 loop is CASSYSDEQYF. The CDR3 DNA reads TGTGCCAGCAGTTATTCGGACGAGCAGTACTTC.

This rearrangement joins TRBV7-9 to TRBJ2-6; D gene uncertain. Trimming took off 8 bases at V and 1 base at J, with 15 bases between the two ends. Germline V gene data show CDR1 as SEHNR and CDR2 as FQNEAQ (reference sequence). The CDR3 is 16 residues long. The CDR3 region is CASGPLGRSGANVLTF. CDR3 DNA: TGTGCCAGCGGACCCCTGGGCAGGTCTGGGGCCAACGTCCTGACTTTC.

The V gene is TRBV7-3, the J gene TRBJ1-2; 7 bases match TRBD1. This CDR3 is built from 16 residues. The trim removed 5 bases at V and 2 bases at J, leaving 11 bases unmatched. Per germline, CDR1 SGHTA and CDR2 FQGTGA. DNA for the CDR3: TGTGCCAGCAGCACTCTGGACCGGGACAGAAACTATGGCTACACCTTC. The encoded protein is CASSTLDRDRNYGYTF.

The chain links TRBV7-2 to TRBJ2-5, with 10 nucleotides matching TRBD2. CDR1 and CDR2 from the germline V gene are SGHTA and FQGNSA. This CDR3 spans 18 amino acids. After removal of 5 bases from V and 0 bases from J, the junction contained 12 bases not matched to a gene. The DNA of the CDR3 is TGTGCCAGCAGCCTCCTGGCTAGCGGGGGCCGTTACCAAGAGACCCAGTACTTC. This codes for CASSLLASGGRYQETQYF.

The table lists this clonotype with a few counts. The CDR3 here is CASNEGFTDTQYF. CDR3 DNA: TGTGCCAGTAACGAGGGGTTCACAGATACGCAGTATTTT. The chain is built from TRBV19 and TRBJ2-3; D possibly matches TRBD1 or TRBD2 (5 bases each). The germline CDR1 and CDR2 sequences are LNHDA and SQIVND (reference sequence). This CDR3 has 13 amino acids. Trimming took 7 bases from V and 2 from J, leaving 10 bases between them.